Below, 5 T cell receptor beta chains from the same sample are listed, as sequenced in a study of cytotoxic CD8 clonotypes in ibrutinib-treated CLL. Assay: immunoSEQ multiplex PCR; the TCRdb copy retains only in-frame clones and omits some. The table records about 40,000 clones, under 80% of them present only once. The sample was PBMCs, taken at disease progression, from a patient treated with ibrutinib. The source is a human donor with chronic lymphocytic leukemia.

The chain employs TRBV11-1 and TRBJ1-2; D not resolved. The V end lost 3 bases, the J end lost 5 bases, and 16 bases lay between the germline ends. CDR3 size: 15 residues. Germline-derived CDR1 and CDR2 are SGHAT and FQDESV (reference sequence). CDR3 DNA sequence: TGTGCCAGCAGCTTGGGTTATACGGATGTGTATGGCTACACCTTC. This codes for CASSLGYTDVYGYTF.

The chain couples TRBV7-8 to TRBJ2-1, with D possibly called TRBD1 or TRBD2 (5 bases each). The V end was cut by 6 bases, the J end by 6 bases, with 12 bases between. CDR1 SGHVS and CDR2 FQNEAQ come from the germline V gene. The CDR3 has 13 amino acids. CDR3 sequence (DNA): TGTGCCAGCAGAACATCGGGACCCAATGAGCAGTTCTTC. This gives the protein CASRTSGPNEQFF.

The chain couples TRBV5-4 to TRBJ2-7, with a possible D match to TRBD2 (6 bases). Trimming removed 0 bases from V and 5 bases from J, with 9 bases in between. Germline V gene lookup returns CDR1 SGHNT and CDR2 YYREEE (reference sequence). The CDR3 extends over 13 amino acids. CDR3 residues: CASSLGRGDEQYF. The CDR3 coding sequence is TGTGCCAGCAGCTTGGGGAGGGGCGACGAGCAGTACTTC. The full variable domain, in which reference TRBV5-4 and TRBJ2-7 provide the parts outside the CDR3, is ETGVTQSPTHLIKTRGQQVTLRCSSQSGHNTVSWYQQALGQGPQFIFQYYREEENGRGNFPPRFSGLQFPNYSSELNVNALELDDSALYLCASSLGRGDEQYFGPGTRLTVT.

This clone was observed a single time. This rearrangement joins TRBV5-1 to TRBJ1-2; no clear D gene. The V end lost 0 bases, the J end lost 2 bases, and 11 bases lay between the germline ends. This CDR3 has 15 amino acids. CDR1 is SGHRS, CDR2 YFSETQ, per germline. The DNA for the CDR3 is TGCGCCAGCAGCTTGGTTTCAGGTACCAACTATGGCTACACCTTC. Translation: CASSLVSGTNYGYTF.

The chain joins TRBV7-9 to TRBJ2-7; the D is unclear. V shed 1 base and J shed 2 bases, with 6 bases lying between them. The CDR3 length is 13 residues. Per germline, CDR1 SEHNR and CDR2 FQNEAQ (reference sequence). For the CDR3, the DNA is TGTGCCAGCAGCTTAGGGGTGCCCTACGAGCAGTACTTC. Protein: CASSLGVPYEQYF.